This entry concerns a single TCR beta chain. It has no known antigen specificity. The sample holds no much larger clone one base away, and base qualities are not on file. Participants in the prospective study were enrolled through a virtual design, were aged roughly 18 to 100 years, and lived in about 25 United States geographic areas. In the prospective study, participants were assigned to cohorts based on the clinical history participants reported in a screening survey and a study questionnaire. A participant counted as exposed if, within 2 weeks of entering the study, that participant had been in contact with someone who had a PCR-confirmed or clinician-diagnosed COVID-19 case. In the prospective study, mobile phlebotomists collected whole blood, serum and a nasopharyngeal or oropharyngeal swab from each participant. Additional blood draws and questionnaires over an approximately 2-month period could optionally be provided by prospective study participants. Before DNA extraction, blood samples from the prospective study were shipped at room temperature or frozen.

The CDR3 goes from the cysteine to the phenylalanine over 16 residues. Of all the DNA, just the CDR3 is kept, 48 bases in frame from base 1. The germline V gene sets CDR1 to SGHVS and CDR2 to FQNEAQ. V is pruned by 2 bases and J by 8 bases, leaving 10 bases of the junction without a gene match. This entry is derived from a study of blood T cell repertoires in COVID-19 (TCRdb year 2020). About the full investigation: Collaborator samples came from the United States, Italy and Spain and covered acute and convalescent phases of COVID-19. The prospective study material was composed of cDNA or gDNA derived from T cells, B-cell-depleted T cells, or PBMCs. Subjects who had been exposed to COVID-19, were actively infected with it, or had recovered from it provided the deeply sampled blood TCRbeta repertoires that made up the dataset. The repertoires were made available in a free public database intended to serve as a resource for research on the immune response to SARS-CoV-2. The samples were drawn from two sources: the first 160 participants of the ongoing ImmuneRACE study, and 1,200 or so subjects contributed by 6 global collaborators. The sample metadata nearly always contained a de-identified subject ID, COVID-19 status, age in years and sex. Where HLA class I and class II types were available, the types were taken from metadata supplied by the sample provider, not from assay-based typing.

The study at large found these results: The quantity of clinical and demographic metadata differed by source and by participant and was supplied without curation.

TCRbeta CDR3 regions were amplified from genomic DNA using the immunoSEQ Assay, a bias-controlled multiplex PCR. Per the source publication's procedure: The number of nucleated cells in each sample was estimated from the amplification of reference gene primers within the assay. To quantify the absolute abundance of each unique TCRbeta CDR3 rearrangement, sequence reads were collapsed and filtered. Productive Simpson clonality was computed per sample as the square root of Simpson's diversity index over productive rearrangements. Not all clones reach the TCRdb copy of this immuneACCESS table, which keeps in-frame sequences only. Checked studies attribute under half of the gap to unresolved V genes and leave the rest unexplained. V, J and clone size were drawn from that table, and D and trimming were deduced from the DNA. The sample table holds 200,000 or so clones, of which roughly four fifths were seen once. The leading ten clones occupy approximately 5% of the sample.

The chain joins TRBV7-8 to TRBJ2-1, and 9 junctional nucleotides match TRBD2. This receptor was taken from a woman aged 50 to 65 who had been exposed to COVID-19. Source material: PBMCs or T cells enriched from blood (not recorded which). The nucleotide sequence reads TGTGCCAGCAGCTTACTCGCGGGGGGGCTGGCCCATGAGCAGTTCTTC. This encodes CASSLLAGGLAHEQFF.